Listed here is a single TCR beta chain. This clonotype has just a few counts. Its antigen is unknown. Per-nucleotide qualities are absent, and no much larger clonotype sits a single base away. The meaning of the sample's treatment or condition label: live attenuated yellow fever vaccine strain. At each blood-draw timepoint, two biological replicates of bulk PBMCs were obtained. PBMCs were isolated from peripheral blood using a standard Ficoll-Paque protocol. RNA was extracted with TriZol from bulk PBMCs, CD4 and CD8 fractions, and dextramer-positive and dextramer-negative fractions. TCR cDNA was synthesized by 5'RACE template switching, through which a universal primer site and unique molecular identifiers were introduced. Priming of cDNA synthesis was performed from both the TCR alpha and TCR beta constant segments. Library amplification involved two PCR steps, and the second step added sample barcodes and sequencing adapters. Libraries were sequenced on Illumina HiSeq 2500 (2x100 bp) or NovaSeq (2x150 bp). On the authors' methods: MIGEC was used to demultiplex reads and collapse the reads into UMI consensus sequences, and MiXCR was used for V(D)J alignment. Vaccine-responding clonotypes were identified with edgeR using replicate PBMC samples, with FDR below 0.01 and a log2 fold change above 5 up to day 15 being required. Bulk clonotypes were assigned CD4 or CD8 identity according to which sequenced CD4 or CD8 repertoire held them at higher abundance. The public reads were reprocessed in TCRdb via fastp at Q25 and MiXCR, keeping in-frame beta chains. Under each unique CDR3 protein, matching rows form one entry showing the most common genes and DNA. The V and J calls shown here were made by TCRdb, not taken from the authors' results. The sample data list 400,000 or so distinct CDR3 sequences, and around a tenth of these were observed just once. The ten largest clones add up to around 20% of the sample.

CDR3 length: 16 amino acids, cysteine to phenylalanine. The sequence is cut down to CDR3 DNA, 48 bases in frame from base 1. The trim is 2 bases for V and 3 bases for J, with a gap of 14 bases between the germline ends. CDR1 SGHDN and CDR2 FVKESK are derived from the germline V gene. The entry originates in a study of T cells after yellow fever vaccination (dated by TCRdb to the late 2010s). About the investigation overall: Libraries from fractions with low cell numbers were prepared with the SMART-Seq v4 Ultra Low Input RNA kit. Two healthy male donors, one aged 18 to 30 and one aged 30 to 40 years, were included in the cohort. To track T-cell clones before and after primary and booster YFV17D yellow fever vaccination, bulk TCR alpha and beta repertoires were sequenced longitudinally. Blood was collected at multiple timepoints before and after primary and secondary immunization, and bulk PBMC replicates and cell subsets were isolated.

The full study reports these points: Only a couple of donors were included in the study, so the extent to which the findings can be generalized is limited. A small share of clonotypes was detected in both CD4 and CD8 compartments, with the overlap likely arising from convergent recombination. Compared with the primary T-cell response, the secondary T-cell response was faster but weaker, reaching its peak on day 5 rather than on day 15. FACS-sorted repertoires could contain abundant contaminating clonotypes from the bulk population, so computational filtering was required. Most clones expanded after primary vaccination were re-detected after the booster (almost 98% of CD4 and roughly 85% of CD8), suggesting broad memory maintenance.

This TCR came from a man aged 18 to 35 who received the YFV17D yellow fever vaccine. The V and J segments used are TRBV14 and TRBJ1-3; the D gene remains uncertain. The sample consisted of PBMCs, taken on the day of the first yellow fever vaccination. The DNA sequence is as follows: TGTGCCAGCAGCCAATTTTCCGTTCGTTATGGAAACACCATATATTTT. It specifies CASSQFSVRYGNTIYF. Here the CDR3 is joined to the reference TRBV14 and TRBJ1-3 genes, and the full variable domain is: EAGVTQFPSHSVIEKGQTVTLRCDPISGHDNLYWYRRVMGKEIKFLLHFVKESKQDESGMPNNRFLAERTGGTYSTLKVQPAELEDSGVYFCASSQFSVRYGNTIYFGEGSWLTVV.